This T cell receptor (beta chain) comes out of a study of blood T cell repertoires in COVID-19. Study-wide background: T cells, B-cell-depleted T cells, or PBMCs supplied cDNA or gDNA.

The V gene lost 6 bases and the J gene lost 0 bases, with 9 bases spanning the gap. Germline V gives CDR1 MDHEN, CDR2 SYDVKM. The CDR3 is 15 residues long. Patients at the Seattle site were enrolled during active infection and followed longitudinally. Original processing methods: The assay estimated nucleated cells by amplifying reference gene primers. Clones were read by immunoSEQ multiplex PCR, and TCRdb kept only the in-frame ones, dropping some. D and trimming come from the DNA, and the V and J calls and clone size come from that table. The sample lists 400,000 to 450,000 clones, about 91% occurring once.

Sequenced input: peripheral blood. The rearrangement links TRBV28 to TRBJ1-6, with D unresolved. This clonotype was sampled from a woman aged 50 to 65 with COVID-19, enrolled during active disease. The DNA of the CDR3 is TGTGCCAGCAGCCGAGAGGGCTCCTATAATTCACCCCTCCACTTT. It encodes CASSREGSYNSPLHF.